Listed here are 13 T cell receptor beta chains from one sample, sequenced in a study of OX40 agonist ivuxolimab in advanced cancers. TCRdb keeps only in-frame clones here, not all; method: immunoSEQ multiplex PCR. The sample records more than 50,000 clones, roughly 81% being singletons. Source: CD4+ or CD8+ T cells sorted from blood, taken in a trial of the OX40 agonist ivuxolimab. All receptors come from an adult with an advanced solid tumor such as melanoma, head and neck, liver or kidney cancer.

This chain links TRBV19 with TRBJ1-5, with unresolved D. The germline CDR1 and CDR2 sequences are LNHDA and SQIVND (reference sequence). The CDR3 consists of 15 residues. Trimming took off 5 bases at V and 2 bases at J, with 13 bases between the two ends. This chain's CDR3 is CASSAEVGRNQPQHF. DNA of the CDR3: TGTGCCAGTAGTGCGGAGGTGGGTCGCAATCAGCCCCAGCATTTT. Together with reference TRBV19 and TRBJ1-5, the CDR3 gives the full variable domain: DGGITQSPKYLFRKEGQNVTLSCEQNLNHDAMYWYRQDPGQGLRLIYYSQIVNDFQKGDIAEGYSVSREKKESFPLTVTSAQKNPTAFYLCASSAEVGRNQPQHFGDGTRLSIL.

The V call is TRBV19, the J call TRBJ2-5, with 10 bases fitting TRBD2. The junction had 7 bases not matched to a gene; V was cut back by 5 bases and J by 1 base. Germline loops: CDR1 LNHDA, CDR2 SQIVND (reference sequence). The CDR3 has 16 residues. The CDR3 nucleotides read TGTGCCAGTAGTTCGAAGCGGGAGGGTTTCCAAGAGACCCAGTACTTC. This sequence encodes CASSSKREGFQETQYF. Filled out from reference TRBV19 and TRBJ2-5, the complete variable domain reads DGGITQSPKYLFRKEGQNVTLSCEQNLNHDAMYWYRQDPGQGLRLIYYSQIVNDFQKGDIAEGYSVSREKKESFPLTVTSAQKNPTAFYLCASSSKREGFQETQYFGPGTRLLVL.

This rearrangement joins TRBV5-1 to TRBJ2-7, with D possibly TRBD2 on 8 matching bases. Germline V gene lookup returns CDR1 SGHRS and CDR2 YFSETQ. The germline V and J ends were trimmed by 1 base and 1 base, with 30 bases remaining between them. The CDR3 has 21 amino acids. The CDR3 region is CASSLQGGTREPLGQSYEQYF. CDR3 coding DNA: TGCGCCAGCAGCTTGCAGGGGGGGACTAGAGAACCCTTGGGGCAATCCTACGAGCAGTACTTC.

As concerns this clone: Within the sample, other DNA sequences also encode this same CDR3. The CDR3 spells CASSQDRRITDTQYF. The CDR3 DNA is TGTGCCAGCAGCCAAGATAGGCGGATCACAGATACGCAGTATTTT. The chain is built from TRBV4-2 and TRBJ2-3; D is ambiguous. The CDR3 runs 15 residues. CDR1 and CDR2 (germline): LGHNA, YNFKEQ. Trimming took off 0 bases at V and 2 bases at J, with 9 bases between the two ends.

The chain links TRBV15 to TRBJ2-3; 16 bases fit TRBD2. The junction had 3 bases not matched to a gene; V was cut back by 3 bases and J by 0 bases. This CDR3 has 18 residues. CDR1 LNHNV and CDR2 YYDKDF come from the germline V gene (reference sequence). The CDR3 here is CATSRGLAGGGSTDTQYF. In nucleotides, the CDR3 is TGTGCCACCAGCAGGGGACTAGCGGGAGGGGGGAGCACAGATACGCAGTATTTT.

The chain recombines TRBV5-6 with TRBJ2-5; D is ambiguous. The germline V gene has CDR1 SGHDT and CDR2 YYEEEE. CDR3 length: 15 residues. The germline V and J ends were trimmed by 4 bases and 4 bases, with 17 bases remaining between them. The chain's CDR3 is CASSPRVRSIETQYF. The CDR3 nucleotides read TGTGCCAGCAGCCCCCGGGTTCGATCGATAGAGACCCAGTACTTC.

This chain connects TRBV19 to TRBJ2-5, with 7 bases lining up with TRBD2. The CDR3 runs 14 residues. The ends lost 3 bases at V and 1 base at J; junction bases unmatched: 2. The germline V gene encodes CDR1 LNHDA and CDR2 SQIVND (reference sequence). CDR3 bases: TGTGCCAGTAGTATCGGACTAGTCCAAGAGACCCAGTACTTC. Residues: CASSIGLVQETQYF.

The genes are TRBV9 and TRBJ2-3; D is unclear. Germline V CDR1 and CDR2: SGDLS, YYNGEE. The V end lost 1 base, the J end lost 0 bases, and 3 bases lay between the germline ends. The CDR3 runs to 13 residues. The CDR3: CASSVPSTDTQYF. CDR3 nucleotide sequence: TGTGCCAGCAGCGTACCCAGCACAGATACGCAGTATTTT.

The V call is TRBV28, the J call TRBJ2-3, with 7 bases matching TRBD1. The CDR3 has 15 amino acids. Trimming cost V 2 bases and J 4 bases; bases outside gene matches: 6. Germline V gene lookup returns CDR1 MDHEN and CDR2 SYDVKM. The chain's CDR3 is CASSLRGGASDTQYF. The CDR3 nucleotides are TGTGCCAGCAGTTTAAGAGGGGGCGCCTCAGATACGCAGTATTTT.

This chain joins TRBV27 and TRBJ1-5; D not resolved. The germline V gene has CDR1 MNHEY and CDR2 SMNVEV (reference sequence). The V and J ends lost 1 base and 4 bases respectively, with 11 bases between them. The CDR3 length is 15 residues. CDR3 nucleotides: TGTGCCAGCAGTTTATATTCAGCGGCTAATCAGCCCCAGCATTTT. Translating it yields CASSLYSAANQPQHF.

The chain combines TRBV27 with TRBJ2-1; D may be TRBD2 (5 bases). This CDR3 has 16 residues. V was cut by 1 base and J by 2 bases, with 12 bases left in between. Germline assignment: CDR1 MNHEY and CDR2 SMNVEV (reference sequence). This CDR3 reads CASSLLASGAYNEQFF. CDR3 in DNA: TGTGCCAGCAGTTTATTGGCGAGCGGAGCCTACAATGAGCAGTTCTTC.

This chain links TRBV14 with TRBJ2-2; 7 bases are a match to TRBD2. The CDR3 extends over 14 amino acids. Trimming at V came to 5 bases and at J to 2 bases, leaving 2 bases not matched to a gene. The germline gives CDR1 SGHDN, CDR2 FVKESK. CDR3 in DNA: TGTGCCAGCAGCGGGAGGGTAAACACCGGGGAGCTGTTTTTT. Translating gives CASSGRVNTGELFF.

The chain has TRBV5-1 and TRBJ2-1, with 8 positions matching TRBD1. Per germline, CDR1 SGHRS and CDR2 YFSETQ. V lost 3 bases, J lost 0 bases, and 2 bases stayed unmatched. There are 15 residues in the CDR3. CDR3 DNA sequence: TGCGCCAGCAGCTGGGGGACAGGCTCCTACAATGAGCAGTTCTTC. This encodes CASSWGTGSYNEQFF.